The text below deals with one T cell receptor (beta chain). TCRdb re-called the PCR reads with MiXCR, one entry per CDR3 protein. The table includes under 650,000 distinct CDR3 sequences, about 20% detected once. Germline CDR1 reads MRHNA; CDR2 reads SNTAGT. The CDR3 is 14 amino acids. Trimming stripped 8 bases from V and 2 bases from J, with 16 bases between. The data stem from a study of molecular identifiers for immune sequencing clone quantification. The TCR originated in a human donor in good health. Some libraries in this study had Jurkat cell RNA spiked in. The chain employs TRBV6-4 and TRBJ2-7, with a possible D match to TRBD2 (6 bases). What was sequenced was naive CD8+ T cells from blood, with Jurkat cell RNA spiked in. As to subset: FACS-sorted CD8+CD4-CCR7+CD45RA+ naive T cells. Written as DNA, the CDR3 is TGTGCCAGCCCCGCCGGGACTGCTACCTACGAGCAGTACTTC. It is translated as CASPAGTATYEQYF.